This TCR beta chain was found in a study of response to subunit inactivated influenza vaccine. V dropped 1 base and J dropped 7 bases, with 11 bases sitting between them. The V gene's germline CDR1 is SNHLY and CDR2 FYNNEI. The CDR3 loop spans 14 amino acids. General study results and limits: The study's authors posited that every seasonal influenza vaccination enlists few new T cells.

This clonotype has more than one count but fewer than ten. Its specificity is not known. TCRdb ran MiXCR on the RT-PCR reads and lists one entry per CDR3 protein. Found here are about half a million distinct CDR3 sequences, roughly 27% of them singletons; the top ten hold approximately 2%. The receptor was isolated from a man aged 45-65 years who received an inactivated influenza vaccine. The sample was CD4+ T cells sorted from PBMCs, taken 4 to 6 days after vaccination. The chain employs TRBV2 and TRBJ2-1; unclear D gene. CDR3 nucleotides: TGTGCCAGCAGTGAAGGATCTGGCGTAAATGAGCAGTTCTTC. Its translation: CASSEGSGVNEQFF.